What follows are 16 T cell receptor beta chains derived from one specimen sequenced in a study of OX40 agonist ivuxolimab in advanced cancers. Repertoires were generated with immunoSEQ multiplex PCR, while TCRdb's copy carries only in-frame clones and drops some. The data hold roughly 49,000 clones, with around 84% observed a single time. This specimen was CD4+ or CD8+ T cells sorted from blood, taken in a trial of the OX40 agonist ivuxolimab. The receptors come from an adult with an advanced solid tumor such as melanoma, head and neck, liver or kidney cancer.

This clone appeared a single time. The rearrangement uses TRBV5-4 and TRBJ1-1, with 12 positions matching TRBD1. Germline V gene lookup returns CDR1 SGHNT and CDR2 YYREEE (reference sequence). The CDR3 spans 16 residues. The J segment lost 4 bases and the V segment lost 0 bases, leaving 4 bases of the junction unmatched. CDR3 coding DNA: TGTGCCAGCAGCTTGGGGGGGACAGGGGGCTTCACTGAAGCTTTCTTT. Translating gives CASSLGGTGGFTEAFF.

The sample holds a few counts of this clone. This rearrangement joins TRBV5-4 to TRBJ1-1; D is ambiguous. Germline CDR1 reads SGHNT; CDR2 reads YYREEE (reference sequence). This CDR3 region has 11 residues. V dropped 4 bases and J dropped 1 base, with 2 bases sitting between them. This chain's CDR3 is CASSQNTEAFF. In DNA, the CDR3 is TGTGCCAGCAGCCAGAACACTGAAGCTTTCTTT.

The chain recombines TRBV9 with TRBJ2-1, with TRBD2 matching 7 bases. In germline, CDR1 is SGDLS, CDR2 YYNGEE. J gave up 4 bases and V 0 bases, and 4 bases lay outside the gene matches. The CDR3 is made up of 15 amino acids. CDR3 region: CASSVAGGQYNEQFF. As DNA, the CDR3 is TGTGCCAGCAGCGTAGCGGGAGGCCAGTACAATGAGCAGTTCTTC.

This chain links TRBV19 with TRBJ1-2, with D tentatively TRBD1 (5 bases). Germline V gives CDR1 LNHDA, CDR2 SQIVND (reference sequence). The length of the CDR3 is 13 residues. Trimming removed 6 bases at V and 3 bases at J, with 11 bases between. CDR3 protein: CASSWGTDYGYTF. The DNA for the CDR3 is TGTGCCAGTAGCTGGGGCACAGACTATGGCTACACCTTC.

The genes are TRBV7-2 and TRBJ1-2; D is perhaps TRBD1 (6 bases). The germline V and J ends were trimmed by 5 bases and 5 bases, with 27 bases remaining between them. The CDR3 consists of 18 residues. The V gene's germline CDR1 is SGHTA and CDR2 FQGNSA. CDR3 bases: TGTGCCAGCAGCCATTCTACGGCCAGGGACATCGATTCATATGGCTACACCTTC. This translates into CASSHSTARDIDSYGYTF.

V is TRBV9 and J is TRBJ2-7; D remains ambiguous. Germline lookup yields CDR1 SGDLS and CDR2 YYNGEE. The CDR3 contains 14 residues. V gave up 6 bases and J gave up 6 bases, with 19 bases separating them. The DNA for the CDR3 is TGTGCCAGCACTCAGGACCCGGCTTCGGTCGAGCAGTACTTC. Its protein is CASTQDPASVEQYF. The variable domain in full, completed from reference TRBV9 and TRBJ2-7, reads DSGVTQTPKHLITATGQRVTLRCSPRSGDLSVYWYQQSLDQGLQFLIQYYNGEERAKGNILERFSAQQFPDLHSELNLSSLELGDSALYFCASTQDPASVEQYFGPGTRLTVT.

The chain has TRBV4-1 and TRBJ2-7; D may be TRBD2 (7 bases). CDR1 and CDR2 from the germline V gene are MGHRA and YSYEKL. This CDR3 contains 18 residues. Deletions cut 4 bases from V and 1 base from J, with 23 bases between. CDR3 DNA sequence: TGCGCCAGCAGCCCAGGCGGGGTCGCCAGCGGGACATCCTACGAGCAGTACTTC. This translates into CASSPGGVASGTSYEQYF.

This chain links TRBV19 with TRBJ2-1; TRBD1 matches at 9 bases. The CDR3 loop spans 16 amino acids. Germline V gives CDR1 LNHDA, CDR2 SQIVND (reference sequence). The V and J ends lost 5 bases and 7 bases, in that order; junction bases with no gene match: 12. Written as DNA, the CDR3 is TGTGCCAGTAGTTCTGGGAGGGGACAGGGTTGGAATGAGCAGTTCTTC. Translated, it gives CASSSGRGQGWNEQFF.

The chain recombines TRBV28 with TRBJ2-6; D remains ambiguous. The CDR3 contains 15 residues. Germline V gene sequence: CDR1 MDHEN, CDR2 SYDVKM. The V and J ends lost 6 bases and 0 bases respectively, with 9 bases between them. Here the CDR3 reads CASRIHDSGANVLTF. The CDR3 DNA is TGTGCCAGCAGGATACATGACTCTGGGGCCAACGTCCTGACTTTC.

CDR3 region: CASTPSGRFGELFF. CDR3 DNA sequence: TGTGCCAGCACGCCCAGCGGGAGATTCGGGGAGCTGTTTTTT. The rearrangement uses TRBV14 and TRBJ2-2; TRBD2 matches 8 bases. Germline loops: CDR1 SGHDN, CDR2 FVKESK. Trimming cost V 7 bases and J 7 bases; bases outside gene matches: 8. This CDR3 has 14 residues.

The chain combines TRBV18 with TRBJ1-2; D might be TRBD1 (6 bases). There are 13 residues in the CDR3. V lost 1 base and J lost 10, with 13 bases in between. The germline CDR1 and CDR2 sequences are KGHSH and LQKENI. CDR3 nucleotide sequence: TGTGCCAGCTCACCACGGGAAAGGGGGGACTACACCTTC. Residues: CASSPRERGDYTF.

The table lists this clone with a few counts. The chain recombines TRBV19 with TRBJ2-1; 12 positions agree with TRBD2. In germline, CDR1 is LNHDA, CDR2 SQIVND (reference sequence). CDR3 length equals 17 residues. With 1 base clipped from V and 9 bases from J, the junction kept 10 bases outside the gene matches. DNA of the CDR3: TGTGCCAGTAGTATAGCGGGCACTAGCGGGAGGACCGGTGAGCAGTTCTTC. Translation gives CASSIAGTSGRTGEQFF.

The chain couples TRBV7-2 to TRBJ1-3, with unresolved D. The V end lost 4 bases, the J end lost 3 bases, and 10 bases lay between the germline ends. This CDR3 has 14 residues. In germline, CDR1 is SGHTA, CDR2 FQGNSA. The CDR3 DNA is TGTGCCAGCAGCTCCACTCCGAGTGGAAACACCATATATTTT. It codes for CASSSTPSGNTIYF. The variable domain in full, completed from reference TRBV7-2 and TRBJ1-3, reads GAGVSQSPSNKVTEKGKDVELRCDPISGHTALYWYRQSLGQGLEFLIYFQGNSAPDKSGLPSDRFSAERTGGSVSTLTIQRTQQEDSAVYLCASSSTPSGNTIYFGEGSWLTVV.

This chain connects TRBV7-2 to TRBJ2-1, with D possibly being TRBD1 (6 bases). This CDR3 has 13 amino acids. Trimming left V 2 bases short and J 10 bases short, with 12 bases between. Germline V gene data show CDR1 as SGHTA and CDR2 as FQGNSA. DNA for the CDR3: TGTGCCAGCAGCTTAACCAGGGGTGGGGAGCAGTTCTTC. It codes for CASSLTRGGEQFF.

This chain links TRBV4-2 with TRBJ2-5, with D possibly TRBD1 on 5 matching bases. Trimming stripped 0 bases from V and 5 bases from J, with 16 bases between. This CDR3 region has 16 residues. Germline assignment: CDR1 LGHNA and CDR2 YNFKEQ. The CDR3 region has the DNA TGTGCCAGCAGCCAAGATGCCGCCAGGGCGGAGGAGACCCAGTACTTC. Its translation is CASSQDAARAEETQYF.

This clone was seen a handful of times. The V gene is TRBV11-3, the J gene TRBJ1-1, with 7 positions matching TRBD1. V gave up 5 bases and J gave up 5 bases; unmatched junction bases: 8. The germline gives CDR1 SGHNT, CDR2 YENEEA. The CDR3 is 14 residues long. CDR3 DNA: TGTGCCAGCAGCGGGACAGAGCCTACTACTGAAGCTTTCTTT. This sequence encodes CASSGTEPTTEAFF.